These 27 T cell receptor beta chains were sequenced from one sample in a study of T cell repertoires in cytomegalovirus infection. TCRdb analysed the reads with MiXCR anew, one entry per CDR3 protein. This repertoire shows approximately 630,000 distinct CDR3 sequences, 20% to 25% found once; its top ten account for 7.5% to 9%. Sequencing used CD8+ T cells from PBMCs. These receptors came from a human donor in good health (CMV status not recorded). Some clones in this sample may be carry-over from other donors' samples.

This clonotype has more than one count but fewer than ten. CDR3 nucleotides: TGTGCCAGCAGTTACGCGACGGAATACAATGAGCAGTTCTTC. It specifies CASSYATEYNEQFF. V and J are TRBV6-5 and TRBJ2-1; D ambiguous. V was shortened by 2 bases and J by 4 bases, with 9 bases between the two germline ends. Germline V lookup: CDR1 MNHEY, CDR2 SVGAGI. The CDR3 is made up of 14 amino acids.

This chain joins TRBV29-1 and TRBJ2-7; TRBD1 agrees at 8 bases. Germline V gene lookup returns CDR1 SQVTM and CDR2 ANQGSEA. J was trimmed by 6 bases and V by 6 bases; bases with no gene match: 7. There are 12 residues in the CDR3. In DNA, the CDR3 is TGCAGCGTCTTGACAGGGGACGGCGAGCAGTACGTC. This gives the protein CSVLTGDGEQYV.

The V and J genes are TRBV19 and TRBJ1-3; D call uncertain. The CDR3 is 14 amino acids. V lost 7 bases and J 0 bases, leaving 10 bases between the germline ends. Germline lookup yields CDR1 LNHDA and CDR2 SQIVND (reference sequence). The CDR3 nucleotides read TGTGCCAGTAACCCGGGTATCTCTGGAAACACCATATATTTT. It specifies CASNPGISGNTIYF.

For this clonotype: One base away lies a much larger clone, so this may be a sequencing read error. V usage is TRBV6-8 and J usage is TRBJ2-2; D gene ambiguous. The length of the CDR3 is 17 residues. Trimming pared 7 bases from V and 1 base from J, leaving 19 bases between. Per germline, CDR1 MNHGY and CDR2 SAAAGT. The CDR3 spells CASTPSNELKNTGELFF. DNA for the CDR3: TGTGCCAGCACTCCATCTAATGAACTAAAGAACACCGGGGAGCTGTTTTTT.

This chain links TRBV19 with TRBJ1-2; D call uncertain. The V gene lost 4 bases and the J gene lost 4 bases, with 10 bases spanning the gap. Germline CDR1 reads LNHDA; CDR2 reads SQIVND (reference sequence). CDR3 length: 13 amino acids. The CDR3 nucleotides are TGTGCCAGTAGTACACGGAACCTCTATGGCTACACCTTC. The encoded protein is CASSTRNLYGYTF.

This clonotype has at least ten counts. DNA of the CDR3: TGTGCCAGCAGTTTGTGGCAGGGGGACGGGGAGCTGTTTTTT. Protein product: CASSLWQGDGELFF. The chain uses TRBV28 and TRBJ2-2; 7 bases match TRBD1. The CDR3 spans 14 residues. Germline V gene lookup returns CDR1 MDHEN and CDR2 SYDVKM. The V and J ends lost 3 bases and 7 bases, in that order; junction bases with no gene match: 5. Variable domain in full (rest from reference TRBV28 and TRBJ2-2): DVKVTQSSRYLVKRTGEKVFLECVQDMDHENMFWYRQDPGLGLRLIYFSYDVKMKEKGDIPEGYSVSREKKERFSLILESASTNQTSMYLCASSLWQGDGELFFGEGSRLTVL.

This clonotype has more than one count but fewer than ten. V usage is TRBV29-1 and J usage is TRBJ1-2, with TRBD1 matching 12 bases. The germline CDR1 and CDR2 sequences are SQVTM and ANQGSEA. The CDR3 length is 16 residues. The CDR3 is CAPPGDRGPPNYGYTF. CDR3 sequence (DNA): TGCGCCCCTCCAGGGGACAGGGGGCCCCCAAACTATGGCTACACCTTC.

This clonotype was found a few times. The chain employs TRBV7-9 and TRBJ1-5; 10 positions match TRBD1. Germline lookup yields CDR1 SEHNR and CDR2 FQNEAQ (reference sequence). This CDR3 has 14 amino acids. The V segment lost 11 bases and the J segment 1 base; nucleotides outside the gene matches: 5. CDR3 amino acids: CAVRQGASNQPQHF. CDR3 in DNA: TGTGCCGTTAGACAGGGGGCAAGCAATCAGCCCCAGCATTTT.

This clonotype has more than one count but fewer than ten. Here the CDR3 reads CASSLGPRDEAFF. The CDR3 DNA reads as TGTGCCAGCAGCTTAGGTCCCAGAGATGAAGCTTTCTTT. The rearrangement uses TRBV7-2 and TRBJ1-1; D gene unclear. The CDR3 is 13 amino acids. CDR1 is SGHTA, CDR2 FQGNSA, per germline. Trimming left V 1 base short and J 7 bases short, with 10 bases between.

In regard to this clonotype: Given a much more abundant clone one base away, this may be a read error. The CDR3 sequence is CASSPRDSREQFF. The CDR3 bases are TGTGCCAGCAGCCCCCGGGACTCCCGCGAGCAGTTCTTC. This chain uses TRBV7-2 with TRBJ2-1; tentative D call: TRBD2 (6 bases). Germline assignment: CDR1 SGHTA and CDR2 FQGNSA. Trimming left V 5 bases short and J 10 bases short, with 15 bases between. The CDR3 extends over 13 amino acids.

The genes are TRBV5-6 and TRBJ1-2; D is ambiguous. Trimming left V 7 bases short and J 1 base short, with 11 bases between. The germline gives CDR1 SGHDT, CDR2 YYEEEE. The CDR3 runs 13 residues. The CDR3 sequence is CASSDGHNYGYTF. CDR3 bases: TGTGCCAGCTCCGATGGCCATAACTATGGCTACACCTTC.

A note on this clonotype: One base away lies a much larger clone, so this may be a sequencing read error. Here the CDR3 omits its conserved ending phenylalanine or tryptophan, so a read error is the likely source. The rearrangement uses TRBV7-6 and TRBJ2-3; D unclear. The V and J ends lost 3 bases and 2 bases respectively, with 9 bases between them. Germline lookup yields CDR1 SGHVS and CDR2 FNYEAQ. CDR3 length: 14 residues. In DNA form, the CDR3 reads TGTGCCAGCAGCTTGGAGCCCGACACAGATACGCAGTATTCT. This gives the protein CASSLEPDTDTQYS.

As concerns this clonotype: This could be a read error, since a much larger clone is one nucleotide away. V gene TRBV6-5 combines with J gene TRBJ2-2; TRBD2 agrees at 13 bases. The germline V gene has CDR1 MNHEY and CDR2 SVGAGI. This CDR3 region has 14 residues. CDR3 nucleotide sequence: TGTGCCAACAGTGGACTAGCGGGGGAGGGGGAGCTGTTTTTT. This gives the protein CANSGLAGEGELFF.

This chain uses TRBV29-1 with TRBJ2-2, with no clear D. The CDR3 is 14 residues long. V lost 3 bases and J lost 4, with 12 bases in between. Germline V gives CDR1 SQVTM, CDR2 ANQGSEA. CDR3 sequence reads: CSVEAPTVTGELFF. CDR3 DNA: TGCAGCGTTGAGGCGCCGACGGTCACCGGGGAGCTGTTTTTT.

In its sample, this clonotype was seen a few times. The chain recombines TRBV29-1 with TRBJ1-2; no reliable D call. The V gene's germline CDR1 is SQVTM and CDR2 ANQGSEA. The CDR3 spans 10 residues. V lost 5 bases and J 8 bases, leaving 9 bases between the germline ends. The CDR3 here is CSVYQRGYTF. The CDR3 DNA reads as TGCAGCGTTTACCAAAGGGGCTACACCTTC.

The table lists this clonotype with a few counts. The gene calls are TRBV20-1 and TRBJ2-7, with TRBD2 identical over 8 bases. CDR3 length: 15 amino acids. The germline V gene encodes CDR1 DFQATT and CDR2 SNEGSKA (reference sequence). V was clipped by 3 bases and J by 2 bases; unmatched bases: 9. As DNA, the CDR3 is TGCAGTGCTAGGGCCCGGGGGGGGACTACCTACGAGCAGTACTTC. This gives the protein CSARARGGTTYEQYF.

This rearrangement joins TRBV20-1 to TRBJ2-1; perhaps TRBD2 as D (5 bases). Deletions cut 3 bases from V and 0 bases from J, with 12 bases between. The length of the CDR3 is 15 residues. Per the germline V gene, CDR1 is DFQATT and CDR2 is SNEGSKA (reference sequence). The CDR3 sequence is CSASEGFSSYNEQFF. In nucleotides, the CDR3 is TGCAGTGCTAGTGAGGGCTTCAGCTCCTACAATGAGCAGTTCTTC.

In this sample, this clonotype turned up a few times. The chain recombines TRBV7-9 with TRBJ1-1; D gene ambiguous. Trimming took 3 bases from V and 3 from J, leaving 14 bases between them. The germline V gene encodes CDR1 SEHNR and CDR2 FQNEAQ (reference sequence). The CDR3 totals 15 residues. Here the CDR3 DNA reads TGTGCCAGCAGCTTTAACGAGCGAATGGACACTGAAGCTTTCTTT. Translation: CASSFNERMDTEAFF. The whole variable domain, filled in from reference TRBV7-9 and TRBJ1-1, reads DTGVSQNPRHKITKRGQNVTFRCDPISEHNRLYWYRQTLGQGPEFLTYFQNEAQLEKSRLLSDRFSAERPKGSFSTLEIQRTEQGDSAMYLCASSFNERMDTEAFFGQGTRLTVV.

This clonotype appeared a few times. CDR3 nucleotide sequence: TGCGCCAGCAGTGAGTTTACGACAGGGGGATCTGGGGCCAACGTCCTGACTTTC. It translates to CASSEFTTGGSGANVLTF. The V and J genes are TRBV10-1 and TRBJ2-6, with 9 bases matching TRBD1. CDR1 is WNHNN, CDR2 SYGVQD, per germline (reference sequence). Germline trimming cut 1 base from V and 1 base from J; bases unmatched to any gene: 5. This CDR3 has 18 residues.

This chain uses TRBV28 with TRBJ2-3, with 8 bases lining up with TRBD2. V gave up 6 bases and J gave up 0 bases; unmatched junction bases: 5. The CDR3 length is 15 residues. The germline CDR1 and CDR2 sequences are MDHEN and SYDVKM. CDR3 loop: CASRSGGTSTDTQYF. DNA for the CDR3: TGTGCCAGCAGGAGCGGGGGAACTAGCACAGATACGCAGTATTTT.

With regard to this clonotype: At one end the junction does not follow the germline gene, possibly because of a read error. V gene TRBV19 combines with J gene TRBJ2-1; maybe TRBD2 (5 bases). The CDR3 loop spans 15 amino acids. Germline CDR1 is LNHDA and CDR2 is SQIVND (reference sequence). The CDR3 loop reads CVSSIVSGTYNEQFF. CDR3 nucleotides: TGTGTCAGTAGTATAGTGTCCGGGACCTACAATGAGCAGTTCTTC.

V gene TRBV28 combines with J gene TRBJ2-3, with 7 bases lining up with TRBD1. The V segment lost 7 bases and the J segment 0 bases; nucleotides outside the gene matches: 7. Germline V lookup: CDR1 MDHEN, CDR2 SYDVKM. The CDR3 is 15 amino acids. The CDR3 DNA reads as TGTGCCAGCAAGGGGGCGTTAAAGAGCACAGATACGCAGTATTTT. The encoded protein is CASKGALKSTDTQYF.

This clonotype was seen more than once but under ten times. Written as DNA, the CDR3 is TGTGCCAGCAGTTGGGAGGATGTGTACGGCACAGATACGCAGTATTTT. It is translated as CASSWEDVYGTDTQYF. This chain connects TRBV6-2 or TRBV6-3 to TRBJ2-3, with D tentatively TRBD2 (6 bases). Germline CDR1 is MNHEY and CDR2 is SVGEGT. The ends were cut back, 4 bases at V and 1 base at J, with 15 bases in the middle. The CDR3 runs 16 residues.

This clonotype has more than one count but fewer than ten. This rearrangement joins TRBV29-1 to TRBJ2-3; 7 bases match TRBD1. This CDR3 comprises 19 residues. CDR1 and CDR2 from the germline V gene are SQVTM and ANQGSEA. Trimming at V came to 7 bases and at J to 4 bases, leaving 26 bases not matched to a gene. CDR3 nucleotide sequence: TGCAGCGATGACGACTATTTTCCACAGGGGACGGACAGTTCAGATACGCAGTATTTT. This sequence encodes CSDDDYFPQGTDSSDTQYF.

This clonotype has more than one count but fewer than ten. The chain is built from TRBV6-6 and TRBJ2-3, with 7 bases identical to TRBD1. This CDR3 has 17 residues. V lost 5 bases to trimming and J lost 2 bases; unmatched junction nucleotides: 13. Germline values: CDR1 MNHNY, CDR2 SVGAGI (reference sequence). The CDR3 loop is CASSHWGPTGDTDTQYF. The CDR3 region has the DNA TGTGCCAGCAGTCACTGGGGGCCCACAGGGGACACAGATACGCAGTATTTT.

Only a few counts were recorded for this clonotype. This chain links TRBV2 with TRBJ2-1; 9 nucleotides match TRBD1. V shed 2 bases, J shed 4 bases, and the junction held 6 bases outside the gene matches. Per germline, CDR1 SNHLY and CDR2 FYNNEI. The CDR3 runs 16 residues. This chain's CDR3 is CASSEPGQGQYNEQFF. The CDR3 DNA reads TGTGCCAGCAGTGAACCGGGACAGGGCCAGTACAATGAGCAGTTCTTC.

This clonotype appeared once. A much larger clone is a single base away; this may be a read error. This rearrangement joins TRBV11-2 to TRBJ2-5; no firm D call. Germline CDR1 reads SGHAT; CDR2 reads FQNNGV. This CDR3 spans 15 amino acids. The CDR3 region has the DNA TGTGTCAGCAGCTCAGAGGTTCGCAGTCAAGAGACCCAGTACTTC. Translating gives CVSSSEVRSQETQYF.